These 25 T cell receptor beta chains came from one sample sequenced in a study of blood T cell repertoires in COVID-19. Sequenced by immunoSEQ multiplex PCR; TCRdb stores in-frame clones only, minus some. Here the sample spans approximately 350,000 clones, roughly four fifths being singletons. Specimen: PBMCs or T cells enriched from blood (not recorded which). These receptors were taken from a woman between 45 and 65 years old who had recovered from COVID-19.

The rearrangement joins TRBV9 to TRBJ2-2; 7 bases match TRBD1. The CDR3 sequence is 15 residues long. V lost 3 bases, J lost 4 bases, and 6 bases stayed unmatched. Per the germline V gene, CDR1 is SGDLS and CDR2 is YYNGEE. The CDR3 region has the DNA TGTGCCAGCAGCGCGAGACAGGGAAGCACCGGGGAGCTGTTTTTT. It encodes CASSARQGSTGELFF.

The rearrangement uses TRBV2 and TRBJ1-1; possible D gene TRBD1, 6 bases. Germline-derived CDR1 and CDR2 are SNHLY and FYNNEI. The V gene lost 4 bases and the J gene lost 3 bases, with 18 bases spanning the gap. The CDR3 sequence is 16 residues long. In DNA form, the CDR3 reads TGTGCCAGCAGTGGGGGGGGCGCCGGGTGGTACACTGAAGCTTTCTTT. This codes for CASSGGGAGWYTEAFF.

This chain links TRBV6-5 with TRBJ1-4; the match to TRBD1 covers 10 bases. Trimming removed 5 bases from V and 6 bases from J; junction bases left unmatched: 6. Germline lookup yields CDR1 MNHEY and CDR2 SVGAGI. The CDR3 covers 15 residues. The CDR3 DNA reads TGTGCCAGCAGTACCGGACAGGGGGATCATGAAAAACTGTTTTTT. Translation: CASSTGQGDHEKLFF.

CDR3 sequence reads: CAWSPPRSGYDSTSNQPQHF. In DNA form, the CDR3 reads TGTGCCTGGAGTCCGCCCCGAAGCGGCTACGACTCCACTAGCAATCAGCCCCAGCATTTT. V gene TRBV30 combines with J gene TRBJ1-5; no reliable D call. Germline V gives CDR1 GTSNPN, CDR2 SVGIG (reference sequence). CDR3 length: 20 amino acids. V was pared by 2 bases and J by 0 bases, with 26 bases between.

This clone was observed a single time. The chain employs TRBV4-3 and TRBJ1-6; D remains unclear. Per the germline V gene, CDR1 is LGHNA and CDR2 is YSLEER. The germline V and J ends were trimmed by 0 bases and 7 bases, with 10 bases remaining between them. The CDR3 is made up of 15 amino acids. The DNA for the CDR3 is TGCGCCAGCAGCCAAGAAACTTCCCCAAATTCACCCCTCCACTTT. This codes for CASSQETSPNSPLHF.

This clone has only one observation. This chain joins TRBV5-1 and TRBJ1-4, with D possibly TRBD1 on 6 matching bases. V was cut by 4 bases and J by 4 bases, with 14 bases left in between. Per the germline V gene, CDR1 is SGHRS and CDR2 is YFSETQ. This CDR3 has 15 residues. Written as DNA, the CDR3 is TGCGCCAGCAGCCCCCAGACAGGACTTAATGAAAAACTGTTTTTT. This translates into CASSPQTGLNEKLFF.

Details on this clone: The identical CDR3 is also encoded by other nucleotide sequences in the sample. This sequence joins TRBV6-5 and TRBJ1-1, with D possibly TRBD1 on 6 matching bases. CDR3 length equals 13 residues. Germline CDR1 is MNHEY and CDR2 is SVGAGI. The V end lost 6 bases, the J end lost 4 bases, and 12 bases lay between the germline ends. The CDR3 DNA reads TGTGCCAGCAGCCAACAAGGGGGCACTGAAGCTTTCTTT. It codes for CASSQQGGTEAFF.

This clone has just a few counts. This chain joins TRBV20-1 and TRBJ2-7, with TRBD2 matching 11 bases. Germline CDR1 reads DFQATT; CDR2 reads SNEGSKA (reference sequence). V trimming: 3 bases; J trimming: 3 bases; junction bases outside the gene matches: 4. The CDR3 spans 14 residues. In DNA form, the CDR3 reads TGCAGTGCTAGTATTACTAGCGGGGGCTACGAGCAGTACTTC. Translation: CSASITSGGYEQYF.

This chain joins TRBV7-3 and TRBJ2-1; the D is unclear. Trimming pared 5 bases from V and 6 bases from J, leaving 11 bases between. The CDR3 length is 13 residues. Germline loops: CDR1 SGHTA, CDR2 FQGTGA. CDR3 sequence: CASSPVGGNEQFF. For the CDR3, the DNA is TGTGCCAGCAGCCCCGTCGGTGGCAATGAGCAGTTCTTC.

The genes are TRBV7-2 and TRBJ1-1, with D unresolved. Trimming took off 1 base at V and 0 bases at J, with 6 bases between the two ends. CDR3 length: 14 amino acids. Germline V gene sequence: CDR1 SGHTA, CDR2 FQGNSA. Here the CDR3 DNA reads TGTGCCAGCAGCTTAGGCCAGATGAACACTGAAGCTTTCTTT. Protein product: CASSLGQMNTEAFF.

The genes are TRBV30 and TRBJ1-6; 7 bases are shared with TRBD1. Trimming cost V 4 bases and J 8 bases; bases outside gene matches: 5. There are 13 residues in the CDR3. Germline V gives CDR1 GTSNPN, CDR2 SVGIG (reference sequence). The CDR3 here is CAWTGQTDSPLHF. CDR3 sequence (DNA): TGTGCCTGGACGGGACAGACAGATTCACCCCTCCACTTT. The complete variable domain, with remaining parts taken from reference TRBV30 and TRBJ1-6, reads SQTIHQWPATLVQPVGSPLSLECTVEGTSNPNLYWYRQAAGRGLQLLFYSVGIGQISSEVPQNLSASRPQDRQFILSSKKLLLSDSGFYLCAWTGQTDSPLHFGNGTRLTVT.

This chain uses TRBV11-2 with TRBJ2-1; no definite D call. V lost 5 bases to trimming and J lost 4 bases, with 3 bases between them. Germline values: CDR1 SGHAT, CDR2 FQNNGV. The CDR3 consists of 11 residues. The CDR3 sequence: CASSPYNEQFF. DNA for the CDR3: TGTGCCAGCAGCCCGTACAATGAGCAGTTCTTC. Together with reference TRBV11-2 and TRBJ2-1, the CDR3 gives the full variable domain: EAGVAQSPRYKIIEKRQSVAFWCNPISGHATLYWYQQILGQGPKLLIQFQNNGVVDDSQLPKDRFSAERLKGVDSTLKIQPAKLEDSAVYLCASSPYNEQFFGPGTRLTVL.

The chain joins TRBV6-4 to TRBJ2-2; 7 bases align to TRBD1. The CDR3 loop spans 16 amino acids. Unmatched junction bases numbered 12, after V lost 8 bases and J lost 3 bases. Looked up from germline, CDR1 is MRHNA and CDR2 is SNTAGT. CDR3 amino acids: CASRGIGGFDTGELFF. The CDR3 DNA reads TGTGCCAGCCGGGGAATAGGGGGCTTCGACACCGGGGAGCTGTTTTTT.

This clone was counted a few times. The chain uses TRBV12-3 or TRBV12-4 and TRBJ1-2; no clear D gene. This CDR3 comprises 13 residues. V was shortened by 5 bases and J by 1 base, with 8 bases between the two germline ends. CDR3 in DNA: TGTGCCAGCAGTCAGACACATAACTATGGCTACACCTTC. It translates to CASSQTHNYGYTF.

J is TRBJ1-3 and V is TRBV6-1; D call uncertain. The CDR3 extends over 12 amino acids. The germline V and J ends were trimmed by 2 bases and 3 bases, with 2 bases remaining between them. Germline V gene data show CDR1 as MNHNS and CDR2 as SASEGT. In DNA form, the CDR3 reads TGTGCCAGCAGTGAATATGGAAACACCATATATTTT. Protein product: CASSEYGNTIYF.

This clone was recorded only once. This chain joins TRBV5-4 and TRBJ1-1; 8 bases align to TRBD1. This CDR3 has 14 amino acids. CDR1 and CDR2 from the germline V gene are SGHNT and YYREEE (reference sequence). After removal of 3 bases from V and 14 bases from J, the junction contained 15 bases not matched to a gene. The CDR3 DNA is TGTGCCAGCAGCTCCGTCGGACAGGGCTGGAGGAAATTCTTT. This sequence encodes CASSSVGQGWRKFF.

The gene calls are TRBV4-3 and TRBJ1-5; 7 bases align to TRBD1. The CDR3 sequence is 16 residues long. CDR1 and CDR2 (germline): LGHNA, YSLEER. The V segment lost 0 bases and the J segment 3 bases; nucleotides outside the gene matches: 5. CDR3 sequence: CASSQEVGQNNQPQHF. In DNA, the CDR3 is TGCGCCAGCAGCCAAGAAGTGGGACAGAACAATCAGCCCCAGCATTTT.

The V call is TRBV27, the J call TRBJ1-6; 10 bases agree with TRBD1. Germline CDR1 MNHEY, CDR2 SMNVEV (reference sequence). The CDR3 totals 16 residues. The trim removed 4 bases at V and 8 bases at J, leaving 8 bases unmatched. This chain's CDR3 is CASSYLRTGGDSPLHF. The CDR3 DNA reads TGTGCCAGCAGTTACCTCCGGACAGGGGGGGATTCACCCCTCCACTTT.

This clone was observed a handful of times. CDR3 sequence: CASSPRRWTPSSNQPQHF. The CDR3 DNA reads TGTGCCAGCAGCCCCAGGCGATGGACACCTTCCAGCAATCAGCCCCAGCATTTT. J is TRBJ1-5 and V is TRBV7-2, with D possibly matching TRBD1 (5 bases). Trimming pared 5 bases from V and 1 base from J, leaving 21 bases between. This CDR3 comprises 18 residues. CDR1 is SGHTA and CDR2 is FQGNSA in the germline V gene.

This clone was observed a handful of times. The V and J genes are TRBV10-3 and TRBJ1-5; D not resolved. The CDR3 runs to 14 residues. V was cut by 0 bases and J by 1 base, with 4 bases left in between. CDR1 and CDR2 from the germline V gene are ENHRY and SYGVKD. The CDR3 is CAISESQSNQPQHF. The CDR3, as DNA: TGTGCCATCAGTGAGTCGCAGAGCAATCAGCCCCAGCATTTT.

This clone was seen more than once but under ten times. This sequence joins TRBV21-1 and TRBJ1-5; the tabulated D call, TRBD1, remains unverified against the DNA. TRBV21-1 is classified as a pseudogene. The CDR3 has 19 amino acids. The CDR3 is CASSNFPGQGAWSNQPQHF. The CDR3 coding sequence is TGTGCCAGCAGCAACTTTCCGGGACAGGGGGCATGGAGCAATCAGCCCCAGCATTTT.

The chain couples TRBV4-3 to TRBJ1-1; unclear D gene. The CDR3 is made up of 13 amino acids. CDR1 and CDR2 (germline): LGHNA, YSLEER. V lost 3 bases and J 1 base, leaving 6 bases between the germline ends. Written as DNA, the CDR3 is TGCGCCAGCAGCCAGGGCCCGAACACTGAAGCTTTCTTT. Protein product: CASSQGPNTEAFF.

This clone came up once. V is TRBV5-8 and J is TRBJ1-1; D call uncertain. CDR1 SGHTS and CDR2 YDEGEE come from the germline V gene. The CDR3 runs 12 residues. The V end lost 5 bases, the J end lost 4 bases, and 9 bases lay between the germline ends. The CDR3 region has the DNA TGTGCCAGCAGTCTCTCGGGCACTGAAGCTTTCTTT. Encoded protein: CASSLSGTEAFF.

This clone is a singleton in its sample. The rearrangement uses TRBV27 and TRBJ2-7; D may be TRBD1 (6 bases). The CDR3 has 14 amino acids. Germline CDR1 and CDR2: MNHEY and SMNVEV (reference sequence). Trimming stripped 6 bases from V and 1 base from J, with 13 bases between. This CDR3 reads CASRAGQLSYEQYF. The CDR3 coding sequence is TGTGCCAGCAGGGCAGGACAGCTATCCTACGAGCAGTACTTC.

CDR3: CASTPQRGSYEQYF. The CDR3 nucleotides are TGTGCCAGTACCCCCCAGCGGGGCTCCTACGAGCAGTACTTC. This chain uses TRBV19 with TRBJ2-7; 7 bases match TRBD2. Germline V gene sequence: CDR1 LNHDA, CDR2 SQIVND (reference sequence). The CDR3 loop spans 14 amino acids. V dropped 7 bases and J dropped 0; count of bases not matched to a gene: 6.